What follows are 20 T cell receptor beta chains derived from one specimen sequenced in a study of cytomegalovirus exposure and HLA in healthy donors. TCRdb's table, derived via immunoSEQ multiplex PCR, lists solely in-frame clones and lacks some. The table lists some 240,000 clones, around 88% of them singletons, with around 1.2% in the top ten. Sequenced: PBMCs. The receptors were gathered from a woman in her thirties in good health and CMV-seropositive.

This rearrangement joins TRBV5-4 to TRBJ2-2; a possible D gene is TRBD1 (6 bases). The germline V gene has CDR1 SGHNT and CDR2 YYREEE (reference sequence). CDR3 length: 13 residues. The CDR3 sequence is CAARGSWPGELFF. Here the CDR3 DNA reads TGTGCAGCGAGGGGGAGTTGGCCCGGGGAGCTGTTTTTT.

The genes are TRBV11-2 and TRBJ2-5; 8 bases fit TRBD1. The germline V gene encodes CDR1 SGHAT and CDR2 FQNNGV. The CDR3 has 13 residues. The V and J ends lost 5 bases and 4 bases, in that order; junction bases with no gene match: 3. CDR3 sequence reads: CASSRTGIETQYF. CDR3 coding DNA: TGTGCCAGCAGCCGGACAGGGATAGAGACCCAGTACTTC.

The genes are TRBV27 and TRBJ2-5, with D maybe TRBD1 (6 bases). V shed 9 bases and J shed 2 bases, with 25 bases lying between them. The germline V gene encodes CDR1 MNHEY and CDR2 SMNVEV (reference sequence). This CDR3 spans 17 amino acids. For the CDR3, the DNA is TGTGCCAGTAAAATGTTCTTCGGACAGCGACTACAAGAGACCCAGTACTTC. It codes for CASKMFFGQRLQETQYF.

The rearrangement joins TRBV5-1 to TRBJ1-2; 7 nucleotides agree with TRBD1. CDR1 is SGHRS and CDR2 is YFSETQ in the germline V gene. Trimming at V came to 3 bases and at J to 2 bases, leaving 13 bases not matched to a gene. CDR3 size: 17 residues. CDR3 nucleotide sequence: TGCGCCAGCAGCTCAACCCGGGACAGCGGAGGGAACTATGGCTACACCTTC. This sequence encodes CASSSTRDSGGNYGYTF.

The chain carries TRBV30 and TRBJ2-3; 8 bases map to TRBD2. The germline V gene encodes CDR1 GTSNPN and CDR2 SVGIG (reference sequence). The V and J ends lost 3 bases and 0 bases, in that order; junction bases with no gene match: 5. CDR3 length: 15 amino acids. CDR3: CAWSGRGSSTDTQYF. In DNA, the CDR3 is TGTGCCTGGAGCGGGAGGGGGTCTAGCACAGATACGCAGTATTTT.

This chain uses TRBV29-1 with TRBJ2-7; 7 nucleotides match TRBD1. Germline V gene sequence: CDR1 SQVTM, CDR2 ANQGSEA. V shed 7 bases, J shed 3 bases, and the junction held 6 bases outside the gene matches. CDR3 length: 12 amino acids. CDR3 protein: CSGLGQNYEQYF. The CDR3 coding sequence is TGCAGCGGTCTGGGACAGAACTACGAGCAGTACTTC.

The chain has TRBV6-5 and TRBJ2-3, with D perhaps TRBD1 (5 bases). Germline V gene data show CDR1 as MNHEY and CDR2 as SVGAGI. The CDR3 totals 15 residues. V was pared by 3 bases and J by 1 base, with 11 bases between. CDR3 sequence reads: CASSYSGYGTDTQYF. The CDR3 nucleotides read TGTGCCAGCAGTTATTCAGGGTACGGCACAGATACGCAGTATTTT.

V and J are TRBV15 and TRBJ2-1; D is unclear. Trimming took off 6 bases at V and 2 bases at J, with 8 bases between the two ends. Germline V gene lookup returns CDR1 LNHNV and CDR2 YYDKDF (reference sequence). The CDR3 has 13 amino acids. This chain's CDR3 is CATSSEAYNEQFF. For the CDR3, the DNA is TGTGCCACCAGTTCCGAGGCCTACAATGAGCAGTTCTTC.

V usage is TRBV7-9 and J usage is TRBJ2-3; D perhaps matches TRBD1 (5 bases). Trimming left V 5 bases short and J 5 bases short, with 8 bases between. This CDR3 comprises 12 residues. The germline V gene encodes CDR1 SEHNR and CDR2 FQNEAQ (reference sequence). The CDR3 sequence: CASSADRDTQYF. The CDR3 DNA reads TGTGCCAGCAGCGCCGACAGAGATACGCAGTATTTT.

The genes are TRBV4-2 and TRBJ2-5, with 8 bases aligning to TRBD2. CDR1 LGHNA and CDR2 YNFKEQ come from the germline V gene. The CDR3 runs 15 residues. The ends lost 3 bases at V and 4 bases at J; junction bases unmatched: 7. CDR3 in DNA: TGTGCCAGCAGCCAGACGAGCGGGAGTTCAGAGACCCAGTACTTC. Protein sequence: CASSQTSGSSETQYF.

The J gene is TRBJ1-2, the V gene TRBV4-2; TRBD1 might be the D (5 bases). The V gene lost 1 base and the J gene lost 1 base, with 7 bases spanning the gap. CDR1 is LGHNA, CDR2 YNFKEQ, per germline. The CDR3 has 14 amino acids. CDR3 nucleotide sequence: TGTGCCAGCAGCCAAGGACAGCTTAACTATGGCTACACCTTC. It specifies CASSQGQLNYGYTF.

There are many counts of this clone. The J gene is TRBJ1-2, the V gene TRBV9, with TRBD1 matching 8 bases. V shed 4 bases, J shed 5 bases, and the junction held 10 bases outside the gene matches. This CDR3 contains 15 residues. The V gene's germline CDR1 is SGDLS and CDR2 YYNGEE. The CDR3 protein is CASSSWTGYSYGYTF. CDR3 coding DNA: TGTGCCAGCAGCTCGTGGACAGGGTATTCGTATGGCTACACCTTC.

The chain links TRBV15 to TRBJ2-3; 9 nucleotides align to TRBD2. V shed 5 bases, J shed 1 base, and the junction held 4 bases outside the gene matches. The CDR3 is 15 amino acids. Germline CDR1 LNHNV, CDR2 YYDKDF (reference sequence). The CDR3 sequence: CATSPRTSGTDTQYF. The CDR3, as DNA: TGTGCCACCAGCCCCCGGACTAGCGGCACAGATACGCAGTATTTT.

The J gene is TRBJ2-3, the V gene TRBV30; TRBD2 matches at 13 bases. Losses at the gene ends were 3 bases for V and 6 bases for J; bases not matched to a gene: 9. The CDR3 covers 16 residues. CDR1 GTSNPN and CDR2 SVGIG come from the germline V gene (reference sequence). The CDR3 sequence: CAWSPGLAGYDDTQYF. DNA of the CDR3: TGTGCCTGGAGCCCGGGACTAGCGGGGTACGATGATACGCAGTATTTT.

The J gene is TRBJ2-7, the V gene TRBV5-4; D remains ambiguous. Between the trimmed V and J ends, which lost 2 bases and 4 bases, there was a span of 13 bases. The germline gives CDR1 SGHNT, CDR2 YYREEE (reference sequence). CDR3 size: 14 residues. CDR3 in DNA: TGTGCCAGCAGCTTCCTAGGTATCGGATACGAGCAGTACTTC. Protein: CASSFLGIGYEQYF.

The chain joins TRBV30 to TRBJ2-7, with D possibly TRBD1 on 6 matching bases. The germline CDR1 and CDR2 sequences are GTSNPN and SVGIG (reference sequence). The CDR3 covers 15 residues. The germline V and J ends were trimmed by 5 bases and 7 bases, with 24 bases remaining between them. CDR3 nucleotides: TGTGCCTGGGCCCCCCTAGGGGGTTCCTTGAGGGAGCAGTACTTC. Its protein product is CAWAPLGGSLREQYF.

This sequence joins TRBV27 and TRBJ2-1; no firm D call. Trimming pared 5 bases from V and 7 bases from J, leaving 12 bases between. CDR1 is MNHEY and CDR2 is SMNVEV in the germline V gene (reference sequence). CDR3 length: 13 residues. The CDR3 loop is CASSLSDINEQFF. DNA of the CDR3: TGTGCCAGCAGTCTTAGTGATATTAATGAGCAGTTCTTC.

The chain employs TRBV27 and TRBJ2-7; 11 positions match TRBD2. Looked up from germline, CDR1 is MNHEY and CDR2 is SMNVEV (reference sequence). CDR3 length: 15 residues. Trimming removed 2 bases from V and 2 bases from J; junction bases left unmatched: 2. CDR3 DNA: TGTGCCAGCAGTTTAACTAGCGGGAGTGCCTACGAGCAGTACTTC. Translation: CASSLTSGSAYEQYF.

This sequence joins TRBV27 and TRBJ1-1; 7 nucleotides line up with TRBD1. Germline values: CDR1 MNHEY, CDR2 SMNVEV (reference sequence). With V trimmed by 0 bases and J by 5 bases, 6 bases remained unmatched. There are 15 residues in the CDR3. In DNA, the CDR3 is TGTGCCAGCAGTTTATCCGCCAGGGGGGATACTGAAGCTTTCTTT. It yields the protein CASSLSARGDTEAFF.

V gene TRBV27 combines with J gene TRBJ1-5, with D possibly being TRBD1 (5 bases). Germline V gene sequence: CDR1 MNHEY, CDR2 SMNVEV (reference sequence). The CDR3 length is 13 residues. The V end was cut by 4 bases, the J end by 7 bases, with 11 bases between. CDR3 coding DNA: TGTGCCAGCAGTTCGGGGGGAACCCAGCCCCAGCATTTT. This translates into CASSSGGTQPQHF.